Listed below are T cell receptor beta chains from one sample, sequenced in a study of control samples from healthy donors and cancer patients. The table came from immunoSEQ multiplex PCR; TCRdb's copy has only in-frame clones and leaves some out. Among approximately 74,000 clones listed, 94% were seen once. Sequenced: blood. The receptors were gathered from a woman in her twenties or thirties in good health. The CDR3 runs from the conserved cysteine through the conserved F or W. D genes are given only for firm matches. Clone size appears in some rows only: once, few, many, or a class for an expanded clone.

j_call | clone_size | d_call | v_call | cdr3_aa | cdr3_nt
TRBJ1-5 | NA | NA | TRBV7-9 | CASSRTGNNQPQHF | TGTGCCAGCAGCCGCACAGGGAACAATCAGCCCCAGCATTTT
TRBJ2-1 | NA | NA | TRBV7-3 | CASSLIPGEMYNEQFF | TGTGCCAGCAGCTTAATTCCGGGGGAGATGTACAATGAGCAGTTCTTC
TRBJ2-5 | NA | NA | TRBV7-8 | CASSPRRFRGGETQYF | TGTGCCAGCAGCCCCCGGCGGTTTAGGGGCGGAGAGACCCAGTACTTC
TRBJ1-1 | NA | NA | TRBV11-2 | CASSLGLNTEAFF | TGTGCCAGCAGCTTAGGATTGAACACTGAAGCTTTCTTT
TRBJ1-2 | NA | TRBD1 | TRBV6-5 | CASRTGVVSHGYTF | TGTGCCAGCAGGACAGGGGTGGTTTCGCATGGCTACACCTTC
TRBJ1-1 | once | TRBD1 | TRBV11-2 | CASSLDNRGTEIMNTEAFF | TGTGCCAGCAGCTTAGATAATCGGGGGACAGAGATCATGAACACTGAAGCTTTCTTT
TRBJ2-7 | NA | NA | TRBV5-1 | CASSLNGGREQYF | TGCGCCAGCAGCTTGAATGGAGGGCGGGAGCAGTACTTC
TRBJ1-3 | NA | NA | TRBV6-5 | CASSYTSWGNTIYF | TGTGCCAGCAGTTACACTTCCTGGGGAAACACCATATATTTT
TRBJ1-1 | NA | NA | TRBV6-1 | CASSEMGRNTEAFF | TGTGCCAGCAGTGAAATGGGCAGGAACACTGAAGCTTTCTTT
TRBJ1-6 | NA | NA | TRBV27 | CASRPTGFGSPLHF | TGTGCCAGCAGACCTACAGGGTTTGGGTCACCCCTCCACTTT
TRBJ2-1 | NA | TRBD1 | TRBV7-9 | CASSFPPGTGGNEQFF | TGTGCCAGCAGCTTCCCACCTGGGACAGGGGGCAATGAGCAGTTCTTC
TRBJ1-5 | NA | NA | TRBV29-1 | CSVETGNNQPQHF | TGCAGCGTTGAAACCGGAAACAATCAGCCCCAGCATTTT
TRBJ1-1 | once | NA | TRBV11-2 | CASSLNIVEDTEAFF | TGTGCCAGCAGCTTAAATATCGTGGAGGACACTGAAGCTTTCTTT
TRBJ2-2 | once | NA | TRBV19 | CASSTGGGELFF | TGTGCCAGTAGTACCGGCGGGGGGGAGCTGTTTTTT
TRBJ2-1 | NA | TRBD1 | TRBV6-6 | CASSEGQSSYNEQFF | TGTGCCAGCAGTGAGGGACAGAGCTCCTACAATGAGCAGTTCTTC
TRBJ1-1 | NA | NA | TRBV7-8 | CASSLGQGPNTEAFF | TGTGCCAGCAGCTTAGGTCAGGGACCGAACACTGAAGCTTTCTTT
TRBJ1-4 | NA | NA | TRBV14 | CASSRTLGATNEKLFF | TGTGCCAGCAGCCGTACACTAGGAGCAACTAATGAAAAACTGTTTTTT
TRBJ2-1 | NA | NA | TRBV15 | CATSRDLGYQQFF | TGTGCCACCAGCAGAGATCTTGGCTATCAGCAGTTCTTC
TRBJ1-1 | NA | NA | TRBV15 | CATSRDKQVTEAFF | TGTGCCACCAGCAGAGATAAACAGGTCACTGAAGCTTTCTTT
TRBJ2-3 | NA | NA | TRBV6-6 | CASSSQDTQYF | TGTGCCAGCAGTTCACAAGATACGCAGTATTTT
TRBJ1-5 | NA | NA | TRBV3-1/TRBV3-2 | CASSLGTAGQPQHF | TGTGCCAGCAGCTTAGGGACCGCCGGGCAGCCCCAGCATTTT
TRBJ1-1 | NA | TRBD1 | TRBV9 | CASSVEAGGSTEAFF | TGTGCCAGCAGCGTAGAGGCAGGGGGGAGCACTGAAGCTTTCTTT
TRBJ1-1 | NA | NA | TRBV19 | CASTPSLEAREAFF | TGTGCCAGTACACCCTCCCTTGAGGCCCGTGAAGCTTTCTTT
TRBJ1-1 | NA | NA | TRBV19 | CASSIDRDTEAFF | TGTGCCAGTAGTATCGACAGAGACACTGAAGCTTTCTTT
TRBJ1-4 | NA | NA | TRBV2 | CASSFGPNEKLFF | TGTGCCAGCAGTTTCGGACCTAATGAAAAACTGTTTTTT
TRBJ1-1 | NA | TRBD1 | TRBV30 | CAWVGQYTEAFF | TGTGCCTGGGTGGGACAGTACACTGAAGCTTTCTTT
TRBJ1-4 | NA | TRBD1 | TRBV6-5 | CASRTTGSTNEKLFF | TGTGCCAGCAGAACGACAGGGTCAACTAATGAAAAACTGTTTTTT
TRBJ2-2 | NA | NA | TRBV28 | CASSEGVDVAGELFF | TGTGCCAGCTCGGAGGGGGTGGACGTCGCCGGGGAGCTGTTTTTT
TRBJ1-1 | NA | NA | TRBV19 | CASTDRLMNTEAFF | TGTGCCAGTACCGACCGATTAATGAACACTGAAGCTTTCTTT
TRBJ1-5 | NA | NA | TRBV6-5 | CASKGEGTQPQHF | TGTGCCAGCAAGGGGGAGGGGACCCAGCCCCAGCATTTT
TRBJ2-3 | NA | TRBD2 | TRBV23-1 | CASSLAFLADLTDTQYF | TGCGCCAGCAGTCTAGCCTTTCTAGCGGATCTAACAGATACGCAGTATTTT
TRBJ1-5 | NA | NA | TRBV5-6 | CASSQSGGNQPQHF | TGTGCCAGCAGCCAGTCGGGGGGCAATCAGCCCCAGCATTTT
TRBJ2-1 | NA | NA | TRBV27 | CASSPPSGEQFF | TGTGCCAGCAGTCCCCCATCGGGTGAGCAGTTCTTC
TRBJ1-3 | once | NA | TRBV3-1/TRBV3-2 | CASRQGNTIYF | TGTGCCAGCAGGCAAGGGAACACCATATATTTT
TRBJ1-2 | NA | NA | TRBV5-5 | CASSWGPDGGLTGGYTF | TGTGCCAGCAGCTGGGGCCCGGACGGTGGACTAACAGGTGGCTACACCTTC
TRBJ2-1 | NA | NA | TRBV6-6 | CASGKEGRHEQFF | TGTGCCAGCGGGAAGGAGGGAAGACATGAGCAGTTCTTC
TRBJ1-5 | NA | NA | TRBV19 | CASSISHQPQHF | TGTGCCAGTAGTATATCCCATCAGCCCCAGCATTTT
TRBJ1-1 | NA | TRBD1 | TRBV5-1 | CASSFTGVTEAFF | TGCGCCAGCAGTTTCACAGGGGTCACTGAAGCTTTCTTT
TRBJ1-3 | NA | NA | TRBV5-1 | CASSPQPGHRDWRSGNTIYF | TGCGCCAGCAGTCCTCAGCCGGGACACCGGGATTGGCGCTCTGGAAACACCATATATTTT
TRBJ1-5 | NA | NA | TRBV7-9 | CASSPQAPNQPQHF | TGTGCCAGCAGCCCCCAGGCCCCCAATCAGCCCCAGCATTTT
TRBJ1-1 | NA | TRBD1 | TRBV19 | CASSPGQGRYITEAFF | TGTGCCAGTAGTCCCGGACAGGGTAGATATATCACTGAAGCTTTCTTT
TRBJ1-2 | NA | TRBD1 | TRBV25-1 | CASSKGQPQPGGYTF | TGTGCCAGCAGTAAGGGACAGCCACAACCAGGCGGCTACACCTTC
TRBJ2-5 | once | NA | TRBV19 | CASTNVWEETQYF | TGTGCCAGTACCAATGTTTGGGAAGAGACCCAGTACTTC
TRBJ1-4 | once | NA | TRBV5-1 | CASSLKQGPEKLFF | TGCGCCAGCAGCTTGAAACAGGGTCCTGAAAAACTGTTTTTT
TRBJ2-1 | once | TRBD1 | TRBV5-6 | CASSQTGQGEQFF | TGTGCCAGCAGCCAGACAGGGCAGGGTGAGCAGTTCTTC
TRBJ1-1 | NA | NA | TRBV5-1 | CASGRTQNTEAFF | TGCGCCAGCGGGAGGACACAGAACACTGAAGCTTTCTTT
TRBJ2-4 | NA | NA | TRBV5-4 | CASSPTGPSSAKNIQYF | TGTGCCAGCAGCCCTACAGGGCCCTCATCGGCCAAAAACATTCAGTACTTC
TRBJ1-1 | NA | NA | TRBV19 | CASKGGVNTEAFF | TGTGCCAGTAAGGGTGGGGTGAACACTGAAGCTTTCTTT
TRBJ1-6 | NA | TRBD1 | TRBV2 | CASSEGQGASPLHF | TGTGCCAGCAGTGAGGGCCAGGGGGCCTCACCCCTCCACTTT
TRBJ2-3 | NA | NA | TRBV11-2 | CASSLIFRDTQYF | TGTGCCAGCAGCTTAATTTTTAGAGATACGCAGTATTTT
TRBJ2-3 | NA | TRBD2 | TRBV25-1 | CASSSLSKTSGAGDTQYF | TGTGCCAGCAGTTCACTATCTAAGACTAGCGGGGCAGGAGATACGCAGTATTTT
TRBJ1-2 | NA | TRBD1 | TRBV5-1 | CASSLGDRDYGYTF | TGCGCCAGCAGCTTGGGTGACAGGGACTATGGCTACACCTTC
TRBJ1-2 | NA | TRBD1 | TRBV7-9 | CASSSDREGGYTF | TGTGCCAGCAGCTCGGACAGGGAGGGTGGCTACACCTTC
TRBJ1-2 | NA | NA | TRBV12-3/TRBV12-4 | CASTPTIKYGYTF | TGTGCCAGCACCCCGACCATAAAGTATGGCTACACCTTC
TRBJ2-7 | NA | NA | TRBV24-1 | CATSDGNYEQYF | TGTGCCACCAGTGACGGAAACTACGAGCAGTACTTC